Each of the 27 T cell receptor beta chains below was sequenced from the same sample in a study of siplizumab effects on memory and regulatory T cells. Here immunoSEQ multiplex PCR was the method, and the copy in TCRdb shows in-frame clones only, minus some. There are about 50,000 clones in the sample; roughly 87% occur only once, and roughly 0.35% lies in the top ten. Sequencing was performed on naive CD8+ T cells sorted from blood. The source of these receptors is a human donor in good health.

The chain recombines TRBV2 with TRBJ1-5, with 7 nucleotides matching TRBD1. This CDR3 has 18 amino acids. CDR1 is SNHLY, CDR2 FYNNEI, per germline. The V and J ends lost 0 bases and 0 bases, in that order; junction bases with no gene match: 8. The DNA for the CDR3 is TGTGCCAGCAGTGAAGCTCCCGGGACAGTCTATAGCAATCAGCCCCAGCATTTT. The encoded protein is CASSEAPGTVYSNQPQHF. Supplemented by reference TRBV2 and TRBJ1-5, the full variable domain reads EPEVTQTPSHQVTQMGQEVILRCVPISNHLYFYWYRQILGQKVEFLVSFYNNEISEKSEIFDDQFSVERPDGSNFTLKIRSTKLEDSAMYFCASSEAPGTVYSNQPQHFGDGTRLSIL.

The V gene is TRBV6-5, the J gene TRBJ2-3, with D tentatively TRBD1 (6 bases). The V end lost 2 bases, the J end lost 2 bases, and 11 bases lay between the germline ends. This CDR3 is 15 amino acids long. Germline V lookup: CDR1 MNHEY, CDR2 SVGAGI. The CDR3 nucleotides are TGTGCCAGCAGTTACACAGGGCTATTCACAGATACGCAGTATTTT. It specifies CASSYTGLFTDTQYF.

The chain employs TRBV14 and TRBJ1-1; D not resolved. CDR3 length: 15 residues. V dropped 1 base and J dropped 0 bases, with 9 bases sitting between them. The germline gives CDR1 SGHDN, CDR2 FVKESK. The CDR3 region has the DNA TGTGCCAGCAGCCAAGTAATGCAAATGAACACTGAAGCTTTCTTT. It encodes CASSQVMQMNTEAFF.

The chain joins TRBV27 to TRBJ2-2, with D perhaps matching TRBD1 (5 bases). Germline CDR1 reads MNHEY; CDR2 reads SMNVEV (reference sequence). The length of the CDR3 is 15 residues. The V gene lost 5 bases and the J gene lost 6 bases, with 16 bases spanning the gap. CDR3 residues: CASSPSQGWAGELFF. The CDR3 nucleotides read TGTGCCAGCAGTCCCTCCCAGGGTTGGGCCGGGGAGCTGTTTTTT.

The rearrangement joins TRBV29-1 to TRBJ2-4, with 9 bases matching TRBD1. After removal of 1 base from V and 5 bases from J, the junction contained 0 bases not matched to a gene. The CDR3 length is 13 residues. Per germline, CDR1 SQVTM and CDR2 ANQGSEA. For the CDR3, the DNA is TGCAGCGTTGAAGGGACAGGGGAAAACATTCAGTACTTC. Protein product: CSVEGTGENIQYF.

There are a few counts of this clone. This chain joins TRBV18 and TRBJ2-7, with D hard to call. CDR3 size: 14 residues. Germline-derived CDR1 and CDR2 are KGHSH and LQKENI. V was trimmed by 3 bases and J by 0 bases, leaving 9 bases between them. DNA for the CDR3: TGTGCCAGCTCACCTTCGCCCAACTCCTACGAGCAGTACTTC. This codes for CASSPSPNSYEQYF.

J is TRBJ1-1 and V is TRBV18; TRBD1 might be the D (6 bases). Trimming stripped 0 bases from V and 4 bases from J, with 12 bases between. Per germline, CDR1 KGHSH and CDR2 LQKENI. The CDR3 covers 15 residues. The CDR3 nucleotides read TGTGCCAGCTCACCACCGACAGGCGGATCCACTGAAGCTTTCTTT. Translation gives CASSPPTGGSTEAFF. The full variable domain, completed using reference TRBV18 and TRBJ1-1, is NAGVMQNPRHLVRRRGQEARLRCSPMKGHSHVYWYRQLPEEGLKFMVYLQKENIIDESGMPKERFSAEFPKEGPSILRIQQVVRGDSAAYFCASSPPTGGSTEAFFGQGTRLTVV.

This chain connects TRBV4-1 to TRBJ2-2; 7 bases match TRBD1. Germline values: CDR1 MGHRA, CDR2 YSYEKL. V was clipped by 8 bases and J by 6 bases; unmatched bases: 12. This CDR3 region has 15 residues. CDR3 amino acids: CASLPMTGLAGELFF. CDR3 nucleotide sequence: TGCGCCAGCCTTCCAATGACAGGGTTGGCCGGGGAGCTGTTTTTT.

The genes are TRBV28 and TRBJ2-7; 16 bases match TRBD2. V shed 6 bases, J shed 2 bases, and the junction held 1 base outside the gene matches. Germline V lookup: CDR1 MDHEN, CDR2 SYDVKM. There are 15 residues in the CDR3. The CDR3: CASRGTSGRAYEQYF. The CDR3, as DNA: TGTGCCAGCAGGGGGACTAGCGGGAGGGCCTACGAGCAGTACTTC.

The genes are TRBV4-1 and TRBJ2-1, with TRBD1 identical over 9 bases. The junction had 1 base not matched to a gene; V was cut back by 3 bases and J by 4 bases. Germline V gene data show CDR1 as MGHRA and CDR2 as YSYEKL. The CDR3 is made up of 14 amino acids. The CDR3 spells CASSHGQGYNEQFF. The CDR3 region has the DNA TGCGCCAGCAGCCATGGACAGGGGTACAATGAGCAGTTCTTC.

The gene calls are TRBV6-4 and TRBJ2-2; no clear D. Germline V gene sequence: CDR1 MRHNA, CDR2 SNTAGT. This CDR3 contains 11 residues. With 3 bases removed from V and 7 bases from J, the gap between germline ends came to 3 bases. The CDR3 protein is CASSEGGELFF. Here the CDR3 DNA reads TGTGCCAGCAGTGAAGGCGGGGAGCTGTTTTTT.

The sample holds a few counts of this clone. V is TRBV7-2 and J is TRBJ1-2, with TRBD1 as a possible D gene (5 bases). Germline CDR1 and CDR2: SGHTA and FQGNSA. This CDR3 has 14 amino acids. With 3 bases removed from V and 3 bases from J, the gap between germline ends came to 11 bases. The CDR3 is CASSLFRDDYGYTF. CDR3 coding DNA: TGTGCCAGCAGCTTGTTCAGGGATGACTATGGCTACACCTTC. The whole variable domain, filled in from reference TRBV7-2 and TRBJ1-2, reads GAGVSQSPSNKVTEKGKDVELRCDPISGHTALYWYRQSLGQGLEFLIYFQGNSAPDKSGLPSDRFSAERTGGSVSTLTIQRTQQEDSAVYLCASSLFRDDYGYTFGSGTRLTVV.

The V call is TRBV5-1, the J call TRBJ2-1; the match to TRBD1 covers 8 bases. The trim removed 2 bases at V and 7 bases at J, leaving 5 bases unmatched. Germline V gene data show CDR1 as SGHRS and CDR2 as YFSETQ. The CDR3 sequence is 14 residues long. Here the CDR3 reads CASSFGQGRNEQFF. The CDR3 bases are TGCGCCAGCAGCTTCGGACAGGGAAGGAATGAGCAGTTCTTC.

This clone was picked up one time. V is TRBV7-2 and J is TRBJ2-7; D remains ambiguous. The CDR3 is 12 amino acids. V was shortened by 4 bases and J by 3 bases, with 7 bases between the two germline ends. Germline CDR1 SGHTA, CDR2 FQGNSA. The CDR3 reads CASSSEDYEQYF. DNA of the CDR3: TGTGCCAGCAGCTCCGAGGACTACGAGCAGTACTTC.

This sequence joins TRBV6-5 and TRBJ1-2, with D uncertain. The germline V and J ends were trimmed by 0 bases and 0 bases, with 8 bases remaining between them. Germline CDR1 and CDR2: MNHEY and SVGAGI. The length of the CDR3 is 15 residues. CDR3 amino acids: CASSYSGGANYGYTF. Here the CDR3 DNA reads TGTGCCAGCAGTTACTCCGGCGGGGCTAACTATGGCTACACCTTC.

The chain has TRBV7-9 and TRBJ2-7; D may be TRBD1 (6 bases). CDR1 and CDR2 from the germline V gene are SEHNR and FQNEAQ (reference sequence). Trimming removed 3 bases from V and 1 base from J, with 10 bases in between. The CDR3 spans 14 residues. CDR3 sequence: CASSFLDRSYEQYF. The CDR3 coding sequence is TGTGCCAGCAGCTTTCTGGACAGATCCTACGAGCAGTACTTC.

CDR3 coding DNA: TGTGCCAGCAGCCACCTGTTTGGGCGGGACACCGGGGAGCTGTTTTTT. This encodes CASSHLFGRDTGELFF. The chain uses TRBV14 and TRBJ2-2; weak D call: TRBD2 (5 bases). CDR1 and CDR2 (germline): SGHDN, FVKESK. Trimming took 3 bases from V and 3 from J, leaving 14 bases between them. The CDR3 covers 16 residues.

The chain recombines TRBV5-4 with TRBJ1-3; 12 bases agree with TRBD1. The V segment lost 0 bases and the J segment 0 bases; nucleotides outside the gene matches: 10. CDR1 is SGHNT and CDR2 is YYREEE in the germline V gene (reference sequence). The CDR3 covers 20 residues. The DNA of the CDR3 is TGTGCCAGCAGCTTGGACGGGACAGGGGGCTCAGGCTACTCTGGAAACACCATATATTTT. Translating it yields CASSLDGTGGSGYSGNTIYF.

V gene TRBV29-1 combines with J gene TRBJ2-2; D remains ambiguous. Trimming stripped 6 bases from V and 0 bases from J, with 14 bases between. The CDR3 is 15 residues long. The germline CDR1 and CDR2 sequences are SQVTM and ANQGSEA. The CDR3 sequence is CSVYIGTANTGELFF. DNA for the CDR3: TGCAGCGTCTACATCGGCACCGCGAACACCGGGGAGCTGTTTTTT.

The chain has TRBV2 and TRBJ2-7; D unresolved. Deletions cut 6 bases from V and 1 base from J, with 10 bases between. Germline loops: CDR1 SNHLY, CDR2 FYNNEI. The CDR3 totals 13 residues. In DNA form, the CDR3 reads TGTGCCAGCAGCGACCGACCATCCTACGAGCAGTACTTC. Translating gives CASSDRPSYEQYF.

The rearrangement joins TRBV9 to TRBJ2-2; the D is unclear. CDR1 and CDR2 from the germline V gene are SGDLS and YYNGEE. Trimming removed 0 bases at V and 7 bases at J, with 4 bases between. The CDR3 has 12 amino acids. The CDR3 DNA follows: TGTGCCAGCAGCGTAGTGGTCGGGGAGCTGTTTTTT. As protein: CASSVVVGELFF.

Notes on this clone: Within the sample, other DNA sequences also encode this same CDR3. This chain links TRBV5-6 with TRBJ2-7; tentatively, D is TRBD2 (7 bases). V was shortened by 0 bases and J by 3 bases, with 10 bases between the two germline ends. Germline V gene lookup returns CDR1 SGHDT and CDR2 YYEEEE. This CDR3 comprises 14 residues. The CDR3 coding sequence is TGTGCCAGCAGCTTGGGGGAGGGGGGCTACGAGCAGTACTTC. Its translation: CASSLGEGGYEQYF.

V and J are TRBV9 and TRBJ2-1; either TRBD1 or TRBD2 may supply D (6 bases each). V lost 4 bases, J lost 3 bases, and 14 bases lay in between. CDR3 length equals 15 residues. The germline V gene has CDR1 SGDLS and CDR2 YYNGEE. CDR3 sequence: CASSPGGGLYNEQFF. The CDR3, as DNA: TGTGCCAGCAGCCCCGGAGGGGGTCTCTACAATGAGCAGTTCTTC.

The chain employs TRBV14 and TRBJ1-6; a weak D match, TRBD1 (6 bases). Germline CDR1 and CDR2: SGHDN and FVKESK. V was clipped by 5 bases and J by 0 bases, with 14 bases between them. The CDR3 runs to 17 residues. The chain's CDR3 is CASSRTALNSYNSPLHF. In DNA form, the CDR3 reads TGTGCCAGCAGCAGGACAGCTTTAAACTCCTATAATTCACCCCTCCACTTT.

The gene calls are TRBV7-9 and TRBJ2-7; D remains unclear. Trimming stripped 6 bases from V and 4 bases from J, with 7 bases between. The CDR3 is made up of 11 amino acids. The germline CDR1 and CDR2 sequences are SEHNR and FQNEAQ (reference sequence). This CDR3 reads CASSREYEQYF. In nucleotides, the CDR3 is TGTGCCAGCAGTCGAGAGTACGAGCAGTACTTC.

This chain links TRBV6-4 with TRBJ1-2, with unresolved D. This CDR3 comprises 14 residues. Germline assignment: CDR1 MRHNA and CDR2 SNTAGT. Trimming took 3 bases from V and 8 from J, leaving 16 bases between them. The CDR3: CASSDRGIGSGYTF. Written as DNA, the CDR3 is TGTGCCAGCAGTGATCGAGGTATAGGAAGCGGCTACACCTTC.

The CDR3 region is CAWSQRGFQGYEQYF. The CDR3, as DNA: TGTGCCTGGAGCCAACGAGGGTTCCAGGGCTACGAGCAGTACTTC. The chain recombines TRBV30 with TRBJ2-7; D might be TRBD1 or TRBD2, each matching 5 bases. Germline lookup yields CDR1 GTSNPN and CDR2 SVGIG (reference sequence). The CDR3 consists of 15 residues. V lost 3 bases and J 3 bases, leaving 18 bases between the germline ends.